The 7 T cell receptor beta chains below come from one sample, sequenced in a study of Graves' ophthalmopathy and Graves' hyperthyroidism. The authors amplified TCR beta CDR3 regions from RNA transcripts. RT-PCR was first run with HTBI primers, then multiplex PCR in a second round. TCRdb re-called the multiplex PCR reads through MiXCR, storing one row per CDR3 protein. The sample yields around 1.1 million distinct CDR3 sequences, less than 45% seen once. Source material: peripheral blood or thyroid tissue (not recorded which). These receptors originate from an adult man with Graves' hyperthyroidism.

The V call is TRBV7-9, the J call TRBJ1-2, with 8 bases that match TRBD1. J was trimmed by 3 bases and V by 4 bases; bases with no gene match: 7. The CDR3 runs 15 residues. The germline gives CDR1 SEHNR, CDR2 FQNEAQ (reference sequence). The CDR3 region is CASSSGQVDDYGYTF. CDR3 coding DNA: TGTGCCAGCAGCTCGGGACAGGTCGATGACTATGGCTACACCTTC.

The gene calls are TRBV11-2 and TRBJ2-5, with D tentatively TRBD1 (5 bases). Germline V gene lookup returns CDR1 SGHAT and CDR2 FQNNGV. Between the trimmed V and J ends, which lost 4 bases and 1 base, there was a span of 16 bases. The CDR3 spans 16 residues. CDR3 in DNA: TGTGCCAGCAGCTACAGACAGATAAGCTTCCAAGAGACCCAGTACTTC. Encoded protein: CASSYRQISFQETQYF.

This clonotype has ten or more counts. This rearrangement joins TRBV19 to TRBJ1-5, with D unclear. The CDR3 consists of 13 residues. V lost 3 bases to trimming and J lost 7 bases, with 10 bases between them. CDR1 and CDR2 from the germline V gene are LNHDA and SQIVND (reference sequence). The CDR3: CASSISGIQPQHF. The CDR3 bases are TGTGCCAGTAGTATTTCCGGAATCCAGCCCCAGCATTTT.

This clonotype has a count of ten or more. CDR3 bases: TGCAGCTTTAAAAGATCAGGTTTCGAGCAGTACTTC. Translated, it gives CSFKRSGFEQYF. The chain is built from TRBV29-1 and TRBJ2-7; no clear D. V was clipped by 8 bases and J by 6 bases, with 17 bases between them. The CDR3 extends over 12 amino acids. CDR1 is SQVTM and CDR2 is ANQGSEA in the germline V gene.

The table lists this clonotype with a count of one. In nucleotides, the CDR3 is TGTGCCAGCAGTTACATCGGGGTTGGCACAGATACGCAGTATTTT. Translated: CASSYIGVGTDTQYF. The chain employs TRBV25-1 and TRBJ2-3; possible D gene TRBD2, 5 bases. The CDR3 length is 15 residues. The V gene's germline CDR1 is MGHDK and CDR2 SYGVNS. Deletions cut 5 bases from V and 1 base from J, with 13 bases between. Full variable domain (missing parts from reference TRBV25-1 and TRBJ2-3): EADIYQTPRYLVIGTGKKITLECSQTMGHDKMYWYQQDPGMELHLIHYSYGVNSTEKGDLSSESTVSRIRTEHFPLTLESARPSHTSQYLCASSYIGVGTDTQYFGPGTRLTVL.

This clonotype has a count of ten or more. The chain combines TRBV29-1 with TRBJ2-2, with TRBD1 matching over 7 bases. This CDR3 spans 16 amino acids. In germline, CDR1 is SQVTM, CDR2 ANQGSEA. The V and J ends lost 4 bases and 7 bases, in that order; junction bases with no gene match: 15. CDR3 in DNA: TGCAGCGTTGTCTGGTGGGACAGCTCCTCGAGCGGGGAGCTGTTTTTT. Translation gives CSVVWWDSSSSGELFF.

This clonotype was counted ten times or more. The rearrangement uses TRBV7-6 and TRBJ2-2; D might be TRBD1 (6 bases). The germline gives CDR1 SGHVS, CDR2 FNYEAQ. The CDR3 is 15 amino acids. Trimming took off 2 bases at V and 3 bases at J, with 10 bases between the two ends. The CDR3 sequence is CASSLQDRHTGELFF. The CDR3 DNA sequence: TGTGCCAGCAGCTTACAGGACAGACACACCGGGGAGCTGTTTTTT. Filled out from reference TRBV7-6 and TRBJ2-2, the complete variable domain reads GAGVSQSPRYKVTKRGQDVALRCDPISGHVSLYWYRQALGQGPEFLTYFNYEAQQDKSGLPNDRFSAERPEGSISTLTIQRTEQRDSAMYRCASSLQDRHTGELFFGEGSRLTVL.